This T cell receptor (beta chain) was profiled in a study of T cell responses to AZD1222 COVID-19 vaccine. Analysis merged second doses at about 4 or about 12 weeks. Trimming took off 6 bases at V and 5 bases at J, with 12 bases between the two ends. The CDR3 is 13 residues long. CDR1 and CDR2 (germline): MNHEY, SVGAGI. This table comes from immunoSEQ multiplex PCR, and its TCRdb copy is limited to in-frame clones, with some not included. The table records around 120,000 clones, more than 85% of them present only once. The chain carries TRBV6-5 and TRBJ2-3; the D gene is possibly TRBD2 (6 bases). This specimen consisted of peripheral blood, obtained 28 days after the second AZD1222 dose. The TCR comes from an adult who received the AZD1222 COVID-19 vaccine. CDR3 sequence reads: CASSRDFQDTQYF. Here the CDR3 DNA reads TGTGCCAGCAGCAGGGACTTTCAAGATACGCAGTATTTT.